Shown below are 24 T cell receptor beta chains from a single sample sequenced in a study of T cell repertoires in cytomegalovirus infection. TCRdb re-derived calls from the reads in MiXCR, one entry per CDR3 protein. The data hold about 300,000 distinct CDR3 sequences, with 8% to 10% observed a single time. Sequenced sample: PBMCs. The origin of the receptors is a human donor in good health (CMV status not recorded). Some clones in this sample may be carry-over from other donors' samples.

The chain joins TRBV7-9 to TRBJ2-2; D perhaps matches TRBD2 (5 bases). The V gene lost 1 base and the J gene lost 5 bases, with 11 bases spanning the gap. The CDR3 runs to 15 residues. Germline CDR1 is SEHNR and CDR2 is FQNEAQ (reference sequence). The DNA of the CDR3 is TGTGCCAGCAGCTTAGGGGTAGCGTTTACCGGGGAGCTGTTTTTT. Translated, it gives CASSLGVAFTGELFF.

This clonotype occurred many times. CDR3: CASSGSYLGGYTF. In nucleotides, the CDR3 is TGTGCCAGCAGTGGCTCCTACCTGGGTGGCTACACCTTC. This chain links TRBV12-3 or TRBV12-4 with TRBJ1-2; no firm D call. Between the trimmed V and J ends, which lost 5 bases and 7 bases, there was a span of 14 bases. This CDR3 has 13 residues.

As to this clonotype: Being one base from a much bigger clone, this may be a read error. This sequence joins TRBV2 and TRBJ2-1; 11 bases map to TRBD2. CDR3 size: 14 residues. In germline, CDR1 is SNHLY, CDR2 FYNNEI. CDR3 DNA: TGTGCCAGCAGTTCTAGCGGGGGGTACAATGAGCAGATCTTC. As protein: CASSSSGGYNEQIF.

This clonotype occurred many times. The junction does not match germline at one end; this may be a read error. CDR3 protein: CQAQANTGELFF. The CDR3 coding sequence is TGCCAAGCGCAGGCCAACACCGGGGAGCTGTTTTTT. The chain uses TRBV6-6 and TRBJ2-2; the D is unclear. Per the germline V gene, CDR1 is MNHNY and CDR2 is SVGAGI (reference sequence). This CDR3 is 12 amino acids long.

This clonotype was observed at least ten times. The genes are TRBV29-1 and TRBJ1-3; tentatively, D is TRBD1 (6 bases). This CDR3 has 17 residues. CDR1 SQVTM and CDR2 ANQGSEA come from the germline V gene. V gave up 5 bases and J gave up 1 base, with 21 bases separating them. Here the CDR3 reads CSVYVVTGNRSGNTIYF. CDR3 bases: TGCAGCGTTTACGTTGTAACAGGGAACCGATCTGGAAACACCATATATTTT. Complete variable domain (other parts from reference TRBV29-1 and TRBJ1-3): SAVISQKPSRDICQRGTSLTIQCQVDSQVTMMFWYRQQPGQSLTLIATANQGSEATYESGFVIDKFPISRPNLTFSTLTVSNMSPEDSSIYLCSVYVVTGNRSGNTIYFGEGSWLTVV.

This clonotype counts as medium-sized (0.01 to 0.1%). V gene TRBV7-9 combines with J gene TRBJ2-5; no definite D call. V shed 4 bases and J shed 0 bases, with 9 bases lying between them. Germline CDR1 reads SEHNR; CDR2 reads FQNEAQ (reference sequence). The CDR3 totals 14 residues. The CDR3 loop is CASSSFRDQETQYF. The CDR3 region has the DNA TGTGCCAGCAGCTCGTTTAGAGACCAAGAGACCCAGTACTTC.

Many counts were recorded for this clonotype. The chain employs TRBV7-9 and TRBJ1-1; no definite D call. This CDR3 has 15 residues. Deletions cut 3 bases from V and 1 base from J, with 12 bases between. CDR1 is SEHNR and CDR2 is FQNEAQ in the germline V gene (reference sequence). This CDR3 is CASSLSGVWNTEAFF. The CDR3 DNA follows: TGTGCCAGCAGCTTGAGTGGGGTTTGGAACACTGAAGCTTTCTTT.

This clonotype was found many times. The rearrangement uses TRBV28 and TRBJ2-1; the match to TRBD2 covers 8 bases. CDR3 length: 15 amino acids. V lost 5 bases, J lost 7 bases, and 10 bases stayed unmatched. Germline V gene lookup returns CDR1 MDHEN and CDR2 SYDVKM. CDR3 region: CASSRGVAGSNEQFF. The CDR3 DNA reads as TGTGCCAGCAGTCGTGGGGTAGCGGGGTCGAATGAGCAGTTCTTC.

This clonotype appeared many times. This chain links TRBV29-1 with TRBJ1-1; D unresolved. The CDR3 has 12 amino acids. Looked up from germline, CDR1 is SQVTM and CDR2 is ANQGSEA. V was pared by 4 bases and J by 1 base, with 7 bases between. CDR3 DNA: TGCAGCGTTGTCGGGGAGAACACTGAAGCTTTCTTT. This codes for CSVVGENTEAFF.

This clonotype has ten or more counts. The V and J genes are TRBV7-9 and TRBJ2-5; 10 bases map to TRBD2. The CDR3 length is 17 residues. The V segment lost 3 bases and the J segment 8 bases; nucleotides outside the gene matches: 15. Germline V CDR1 and CDR2: SEHNR, FQNEAQ (reference sequence). The CDR3 region has the DNA TGTGCCAGCAGCTTCGGCCTCCGACTAGCGGGCCCCCCCACCCAGTACTTC. Translating gives CASSFGLRLAGPPTQYF.

The chain uses TRBV6-6 and TRBJ1-1; no clear D gene. V lost 0 bases to trimming and J lost 5 bases, with 10 bases between them. Germline CDR1 MNHNY, CDR2 SVGAGI (reference sequence). The CDR3 loop spans 14 amino acids. The CDR3 region has the DNA TGTGCCAGCAGTTACTCGCTTGTTGGGACTGAAGCTTTCTTT. Amino acids: CASSYSLVGTEAFF.

This clonotype was found many times. The chain couples TRBV7-3 to TRBJ2-3; no clear D. V was pared by 3 bases and J by 4 bases, with 8 bases between. The CDR3 sequence is 13 residues long. Germline CDR1 SGHTA, CDR2 FQGTGA. DNA for the CDR3: TGTGCCAGCAGCTTCACAGCTTCAGATACGCAGTATTTT. Amino acid sequence: CASSFTASDTQYF.

The chain is built from TRBV20-1 and TRBJ2-1; TRBD1 or TRBD2 may be the D gene (5 bases each). Germline V CDR1 and CDR2: DFQATT, SNEGSKA (reference sequence). Trimming pared 2 bases from V and 4 bases from J, leaving 18 bases between. CDR3 length equals 16 residues. The CDR3: CSARPRDGLGYNEQFF. The CDR3 coding sequence is TGCAGTGCTAGACCCCGGGACGGCCTCGGGTACAATGAGCAGTTCTTC.

This chain joins TRBV10-3 and TRBJ1-1; TRBD1 matches at 8 bases. With 4 bases clipped from V and 0 bases from J, the junction kept 4 bases outside the gene matches. The CDR3 spans 15 residues. Germline assignment: CDR1 ENHRY and CDR2 SYGVKD. Here the CDR3 DNA reads TGTGCCATCAGTGGACAGGGGTCCATGAACACTGAAGCTTTCTTT. Translated: CAISGQGSMNTEAFF.

This clonotype was counted at least ten times. The rearrangement links TRBV7-2 to TRBJ1-6; D not resolved. The germline V gene encodes CDR1 SGHTA and CDR2 FQGNSA. This CDR3 is built from 15 residues. Trimming shortened V by 4 bases and J by 7 bases, and 14 bases separated the two germline ends. CDR3 in amino acids: CASSSRRSPNSPLHF. The CDR3, as DNA: TGTGCCAGCAGCTCCCGAAGGAGCCCCAATTCACCCCTCCACTTT. The variable domain in full, completed from reference TRBV7-2 and TRBJ1-6, reads GAGVSQSPSNKVTEKGKDVELRCDPISGHTALYWYRQSLGQGLEFLIYFQGNSAPDKSGLPSDRFSAERTGGSVSTLTIQRTQQEDSAVYLCASSSRRSPNSPLHFGNGTRLTVT.

This clonotype has at least ten counts. This chain connects TRBV10-3 to TRBJ2-5, with 9 bases fitting TRBD1. Looked up from germline, CDR1 is ENHRY and CDR2 is SYGVKD. The CDR3 consists of 15 residues. V was pared by 6 bases and J by 4 bases, with 9 bases of the junction left unmatched. This CDR3 is CAISGGTGLRETQYF. The CDR3 bases are TGTGCCATCAGCGGGGGGACAGGGTTGCGAGAGACCCAGTACTTC.

This clonotype was seen many times. The CDR3 loop reads CSVGGGGNTIYF. The CDR3 nucleotides are TGCAGCGTTGGTGGGGGAGGAAACACCATATATTTT. The chain links TRBV29-1 to TRBJ1-3; D may be TRBD1 (5 bases). Germline V gene sequence: CDR1 SQVTM, CDR2 ANQGSEA. CDR3 length equals 12 residues. V gave up 4 bases and J gave up 4 bases, with 8 bases separating them.

The chain is built from TRBV7-6 and TRBJ2-5, with D unresolved. The CDR3 covers 12 residues. V gave up 4 bases and J gave up 5 bases, with 8 bases separating them. CDR1 SGHVS and CDR2 FNYEAQ come from the germline V gene. CDR3 in DNA: TGTGCCAGCAGCTCCATTGGGGAGACCCAGTACTTC. Protein sequence: CASSSIGETQYF.

This clonotype was detected once. A read error may account for a junction end that differs from germline. The J gene is TRBJ2-3, the V gene TRBV7-7, with TRBD2 matching over 9 bases. Germline CDR1 reads SSHAT; CDR2 reads FNYEAQ (reference sequence). The CDR3 spans 15 residues. CDR3 bases: TGTGCTAGCACCCCTGGGACTAGCAGGACAGATACGCAGTATTTT. Protein: CASTPGTSRTDTQYF.

The rearrangement uses TRBV29-1 and TRBJ2-2; 7 nucleotides match TRBD2. V dropped 6 bases and J dropped 2; count of bases not matched to a gene: 3. Germline CDR1 SQVTM, CDR2 ANQGSEA. This CDR3 has 13 residues. CDR3: CSVSGDNTGELFF. The CDR3 coding sequence is TGCAGCGTCAGCGGGGACAACACCGGGGAGCTGTTTTTT.

The chain uses TRBV9 and TRBJ2-1; 14 nucleotides agree with TRBD2. Unmatched junction bases numbered 6, after V lost 4 bases and J lost 12 bases. The CDR3 is made up of 14 amino acids. In germline, CDR1 is SGDLS, CDR2 YYNGEE. CDR3 in amino acids: CASSLGTSGGGQFF. The CDR3 region has the DNA TGTGCCAGCAGCCTCGGGACTAGCGGGGGAGGGCAGTTCTTC.

The chain employs TRBV5-4 and TRBJ1-1; 11 bases match TRBD1. Germline CDR1 reads SGHNT; CDR2 reads YYREEE (reference sequence). There are 14 residues in the CDR3. The junction had 3 bases not matched to a gene; V was cut back by 2 bases and J by 6 bases. CDR3 sequence: CASSLEGQGAEAFF. The CDR3 region has the DNA TGTGCCAGCAGCTTAGAGGGACAGGGGGCTGAAGCTTTCTTT.

This clonotype was seen ten or more times. The CDR3 spells CASSLNSGGRQLTDTQYF. The CDR3 DNA sequence: TGCGCCAGCAGCTTGAACAGCGGGGGCCGACAACTCACAGATACGCAGTATTTT. This chain links TRBV5-1 with TRBJ2-3; the match to TRBD2 covers 8 bases. J lost 2 bases, V lost 1 base, and 12 bases had no gene match. This CDR3 comprises 18 residues. Germline lookup yields CDR1 SGHRS and CDR2 YFSETQ.

This clonotype was seen at least ten times. The chain links TRBV5-8 to TRBJ2-7; 7 bases fit TRBD1. There are 15 residues in the CDR3. Looked up from germline, CDR1 is SGHTS and CDR2 is YDEGEE. After removal of 5 bases from V and 2 bases from J, the junction contained 10 bases not matched to a gene. CDR3 bases: TGTGCCAGCAGTTTCGACAGGGTGGCTACCTACGAGCAGTACGTC. This codes for CASSFDRVATYEQYV.